This T cell receptor (beta chain) is from a study of OX40 agonist ivuxolimab in advanced cancers. Overall study: Ivuxolimab, an agonist antibody against OX40 (CD134), was given to patients. Therapy given before enrollment (anti-PD-1, anti-PD-L1 or anti-CTLA-4) was allowed, and roughly 41% had some. Study-level points and caveats: Blood T cells, both CD4+ and CD8+, expanded clonally by week 6 at 0.1 to 3.0 mg/kg.

Profiled with immunoSEQ multiplex PCR; TCRdb holds only in-frame clones, not every one. The profile shows over 85,000 clones, 87% of them singletons. Per the germline V gene, CDR1 is MNHNS and CDR2 is SASEGT. The CDR3 runs 13 residues. The V and J ends lost 1 base and 11 bases respectively, with 12 bases between them. Points on this clone: The antigen is not known.

Autoimmune disease history or systemic immunosuppression was exclusionary. V and J are TRBV6-1 and TRBJ1-5; D remains unclear. This TCR derives from an adult with an advanced solid tumor such as melanoma, head and neck, liver or kidney cancer. Sequenced material: CD4+ or CD8+ T cells sorted from blood, taken in a trial of the OX40 agonist ivuxolimab. CDR3 coding DNA: TGTGCCAGCAGTGAAGTGCCGGCGCCAACCCAGCATTTT. This translates into CASSEVPAPTQHF.